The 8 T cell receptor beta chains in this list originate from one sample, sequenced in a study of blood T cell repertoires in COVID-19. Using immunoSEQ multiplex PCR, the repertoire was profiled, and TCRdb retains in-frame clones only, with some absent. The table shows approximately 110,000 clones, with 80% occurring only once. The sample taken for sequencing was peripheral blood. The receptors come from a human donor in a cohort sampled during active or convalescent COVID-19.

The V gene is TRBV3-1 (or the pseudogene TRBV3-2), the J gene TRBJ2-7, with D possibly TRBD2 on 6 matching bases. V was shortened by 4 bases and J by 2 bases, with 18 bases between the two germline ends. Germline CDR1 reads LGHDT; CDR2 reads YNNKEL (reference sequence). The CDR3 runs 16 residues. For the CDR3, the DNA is TGTGCCAGCAGCCGGCAGGGTGGGACTTATACCTACGAGCAGTACTTC. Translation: CASSRQGGTYTYEQYF.

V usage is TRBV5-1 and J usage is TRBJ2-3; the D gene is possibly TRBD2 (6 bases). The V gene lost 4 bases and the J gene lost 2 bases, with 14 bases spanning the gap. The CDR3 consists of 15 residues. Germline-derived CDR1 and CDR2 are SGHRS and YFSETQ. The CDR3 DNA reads TGCGCCAGCAGCGCGGGGCCCGGGGTCACAGATACGCAGTATTTT. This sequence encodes CASSAGPGVTDTQYF.

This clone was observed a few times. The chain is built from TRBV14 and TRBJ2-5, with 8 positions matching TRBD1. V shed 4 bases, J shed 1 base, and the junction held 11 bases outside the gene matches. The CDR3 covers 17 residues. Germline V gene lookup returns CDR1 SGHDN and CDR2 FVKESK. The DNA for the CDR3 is TGTGCCAGCAGCCGTTTCCGGACAGGGCGCTTCCAAGAGACCCAGTACTTC. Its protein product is CASSRFRTGRFQETQYF.

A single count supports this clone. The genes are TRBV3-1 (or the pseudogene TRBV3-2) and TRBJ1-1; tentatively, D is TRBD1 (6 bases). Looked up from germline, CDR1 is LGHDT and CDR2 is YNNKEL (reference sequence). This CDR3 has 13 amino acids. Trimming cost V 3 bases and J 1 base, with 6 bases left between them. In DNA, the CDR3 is TGTGCCAGCAGCCACAGGGGGAACACTGAAGCTTTCTTT. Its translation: CASSHRGNTEAFF.

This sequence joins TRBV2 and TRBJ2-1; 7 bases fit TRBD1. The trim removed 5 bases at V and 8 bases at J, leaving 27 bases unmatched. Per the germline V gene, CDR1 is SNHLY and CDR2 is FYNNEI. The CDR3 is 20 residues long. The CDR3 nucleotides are TGTGCCAGCAGTCTAATGACAGGGCGGGCCCCACGGGTTAAGGCCCATGAGCAGTTCTTC. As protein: CASSLMTGRAPRVKAHEQFF.

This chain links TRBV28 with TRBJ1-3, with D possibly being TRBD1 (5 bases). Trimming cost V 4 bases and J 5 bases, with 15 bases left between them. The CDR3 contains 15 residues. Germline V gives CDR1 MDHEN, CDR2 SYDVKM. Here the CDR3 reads CASSSGGGSRNTIYF. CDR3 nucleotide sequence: TGTGCCAGCAGTTCAGGCGGGGGTTCACGAAACACCATATATTTT.

The DNA of the CDR3 is TGTGCCAGCAATAGACAGACAGGGAACACTGAAGCTTTCTTT. This encodes CASNRQTGNTEAFF. The chain uses TRBV6-5 and TRBJ1-1, with TRBD1 as a possible D gene (6 bases). V was trimmed by 7 bases and J by 1 base, leaving 13 bases between them. The CDR3 runs 14 residues. CDR1 MNHEY and CDR2 SVGAGI come from the germline V gene.

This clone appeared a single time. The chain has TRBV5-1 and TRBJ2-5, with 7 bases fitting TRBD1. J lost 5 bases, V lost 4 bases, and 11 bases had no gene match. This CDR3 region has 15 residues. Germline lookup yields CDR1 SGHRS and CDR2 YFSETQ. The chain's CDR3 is CASSPLTGSVETQYF. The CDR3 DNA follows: TGCGCCAGCAGCCCCCTGACAGGGTCGGTGGAGACCCAGTACTTC.